These T cell receptor beta chains were read from a single sample in a study of cytomegalovirus exposure and HLA in healthy donors. The method was immunoSEQ multiplex PCR; TCRdb's version includes in-frame clones alone and lacks a portion of them. The sample records roughly 150,000 clones, 75% to 90% being singletons. Sequenced sample: PBMCs. The receptors derive from a female donor in good health and CMV-seronegative. The CDR3 runs from the conserved cysteine through the conserved F or W. D genes are given only for firm matches. Size is stated for part of the rows, as once, few or many counts, or as a class when the clone is expanded.

NA	TRBV5-6	TRBD2	TRBJ2-3	CASSDLRELTDTQYF	TGTGCCAGCAGCGACTTGCGGGAGCTAACAGATACGCAGTATTTT
NA	TRBV20-1	NA	TRBJ1-3	CSAQQDAIYF	TGCAGTGCTCAACAGGATGCCATATATTTT
once	TRBV19	NA	TRBJ1-2	CASSIWGTYGYTF	TGTGCCAGTAGTATCTGGGGCACCTATGGCTACACCTTC
NA	TRBV30	NA	TRBJ2-5	CAWSLQGETQYF	TGTGCCTGGAGTCTCCAGGGAGAGACCCAGTACTTC
NA	TRBV27	TRBD2	TRBJ2-2	CASSWVFRAGGGTGELFF	TGTGCCAGCAGTTGGGTTTTCAGGGCGGGAGGAGGCACCGGGGAGCTGTTTTTT
NA	TRBV19	TRBD1	TRBJ1-1	CASSIGQGAWYTEAFF	TGTGCCAGTAGTATAGGACAGGGGGCCTGGTACACTGAAGCTTTCTTT
NA	TRBV6-5	TRBD1	TRBJ2-2	CASSSVDRVIGELFF	TGTGCCAGCAGCTCCGTCGACAGGGTAATCGGGGAGCTGTTTTTT
NA	TRBV28	NA	TRBJ2-1	CASTITLGVNEQFF	TGTGCCAGCACCATCACCTTGGGAGTTAATGAGCAGTTCTTC
NA	TRBV4-2	TRBD1	TRBJ1-1	CASTSIPGQGASTEAFF	TGTGCCAGCACTAGCATCCCGGGACAGGGGGCATCCACTGAAGCTTTCTTT
NA	TRBV11-2	TRBD2	TRBJ2-2	CASSFPSGNTGELFF	TGTGCCAGCAGCTTTCCTAGCGGGAACACCGGGGAGCTGTTTTTT
NA	TRBV5-6	TRBD1	TRBJ2-1	CASSLGTGSSYNEQFF	TGTGCCAGCAGCCTTGGGACAGGGAGCTCCTACAATGAGCAGTTCTTC
few	TRBV27	TRBD2	TRBJ2-6	CASSPTSGTSSGANVLTF	TGTGCCAGCAGTCCGACTAGCGGGACTAGCTCTGGGGCCAACGTCCTGACTTTC
NA	TRBV6-1	NA	TRBJ1-4	CASSGSTDILFF	TGTGCCAGCAGTGGATCGACTGATATCCTGTTTTTT
NA	TRBV9	TRBD1	TRBJ2-7	CASSSRTGGVSYEQYF	TGTGCCAGCAGTAGTAGGACAGGGGGAGTCTCCTACGAGCAGTACTTC
NA	TRBV5-4	TRBD1	TRBJ1-2	CASSLAGDRVYGYTF	TGTGCCAGCAGCTTGGCCGGGGACAGGGTATATGGCTACACCTTC
NA	TRBV28	NA	TRBJ1-1	CASSLGGTPRVGAFF	TGTGCCAGCAGTTTAGGAGGGACCCCGAGGGTGGGAGCTTTCTTT
NA	TRBV6-6	NA	TRBJ1-2	CASTVGGRNGYTF	TGTGCCAGCACGGTTGGAGGTCGGAATGGCTACACCTTC
NA	TRBV28	NA	TRBJ2-2	CASSWPNTGELFF	TGTGCCAGCAGTTGGCCGAACACCGGGGAGCTGTTTTTT
NA	TRBV18	NA	TRBJ1-5	CASSREGNQPQHF	TGTGCCAGCTCACGTGAGGGCAATCAGCCCCAGCATTTT
few	TRBV10-2	NA	TRBJ1-5	CASSDPGVGIVGQPQHF	TGCGCCAGCAGTGACCCCGGGGTCGGTATAGTTGGACAGCCCCAGCATTTT
NA	TRBV6-6	NA	TRBJ1-1	CASRNSGNTEAFF	TGTGCCAGCAGGAACTCAGGGAACACTGAAGCTTTCTTT
NA	TRBV6-5	NA	TRBJ1-2	CATKPNRREGYTF	TGTGCCACCAAGCCTAATAGGCGGGAGGGCTACACCTTC
NA	TRBV27	NA	TRBJ1-5	CASRNAGQPQHF	TGTGCCAGCAGAAACGCGGGTCAGCCCCAGCATTTT
NA	TRBV30	NA	TRBJ2-3	CAWSPQSSSTDTQYF	TGTGCCTGGAGTCCACAGTCGTCTAGCACAGATACGCAGTATTTT
NA	TRBV4-1	NA	TRBJ2-6	CASSQLLETASGANVLTF	TGCGCCAGCAGCCAATTATTAGAGACAGCTTCTGGGGCCAACGTCCTGACTTTC
NA	TRBV9	TRBD2	TRBJ2-1	CASSVEGTGAGGEQFF	TGTGCCAGCAGCGTAGAGGGGACCGGAGCGGGGGGGGAGCAGTTCTTC
NA	TRBV2	NA	TRBJ2-7	CASSEGAGPYEQYF	TGTGCCAGCAGTGAAGGGGCAGGGCCTTACGAGCAGTACTTC
NA	TRBV19	TRBD1	TRBJ2-7	CASSPVTGTYEQYF	TGTGCCAGTAGTCCCGTGACAGGGACCTACGAGCAGTACTTC
NA	TRBV27	NA	TRBJ2-2	CASTRNTGTGELFF	TGTGCCAGCACCAGAAATACAGGGACCGGGGAGCTGTTTTTT
once	TRBV14	NA	TRBJ2-3	CASSQEVGVLGTDTQYF	TGTGCCAGCAGCCAAGAAGTAGGAGTTCTGGGCACAGATACGCAGTATTTT
NA	TRBV11-2	NA	TRBJ1-1	CASSTHPGDMNTEAFF	TGTGCCAGCAGCACCCACCCGGGAGATATGAACACTGAAGCTTTCTTT
NA	TRBV7-2	NA	TRBJ1-4	CASSLAVRVREKLFF	TGTGCCAGCAGCTTAGCAGTCAGGGTGAGGGAAAAACTGTTTTTT
NA	TRBV20-1	NA	TRBJ2-5	CSARMAETQYF	TGCAGTGCCAGGATGGCGGAGACCCAGTACTTC
NA	TRBV6-1	TRBD1	TRBJ2-5	CASRSTGGLETQYF	TGTGCCAGCAGGTCGACAGGGGGCCTGGAGACCCAGTACTTC
NA	TRBV4-1	TRBD2	TRBJ2-4	CASMGLAGVAKNIQYF	TGCGCCAGCATGGGACTAGCGGGAGTAGCCAAAAACATTCAGTACTTC
NA	TRBV14	NA	TRBJ2-7	CASSQGQYSSYEQYF	TGTGCCAGCAGCCAAGGACAGTACAGCTCCTACGAGCAGTACTTC
NA	TRBV10-2	TRBD2	TRBJ2-3	CASSGGLVLRDTQYF	TGCGCCAGCAGCGGTGGACTAGTACTCCGCGATACGCAGTATTTT
NA	TRBV6-5	TRBD1	TRBJ2-7	CASGTGVNSYEQYF	TGTGCCAGCGGGACAGGGGTCAACTCCTACGAGCAGTACTTC
NA	TRBV10-1	NA	TRBJ2-7	CATLLGGAYEQYF	TGCGCCACACTTCTAGGAGGAGCCTACGAGCAGTACTTC
once	TRBV9	TRBD2	TRBJ2-1	CASSVGLAGVLGNEQFF	TGTGCCAGCAGCGTCGGACTAGCGGGAGTGCTGGGCAATGAGCAGTTCTTC
NA	TRBV5-6	TRBD2	TRBJ2-1	CASGYSGTSGRASYNEQFF	TGTGCCAGCGGATACTCCGGGACTAGCGGGAGGGCCTCCTACAATGAGCAGTTCTTC
NA	TRBV5-1	NA	TRBJ2-3	CASRPGVGTDTQYF	TGCGCCAGCAGGCCCGGGGTGGGGACAGATACGCAGTATTTT
NA	TRBV6-5	NA	TRBJ1-1	CASSYIFAGLWFAFF	TGTGCCAGCAGTTACATTTTCGCGGGCTTGTGGTTTGCTTTCTTT
NA	TRBV6-1	NA	TRBJ2-7	CASSGFGQTLDEQYF	TGTGCCAGCAGCGGATTCGGACAGACTTTGGACGAGCAGTACTTC
NA	TRBV28	TRBD2	TRBJ2-3	CASSRILAGVADTQYF	TGTGCCAGCAGTAGGATACTAGCGGGAGTAGCAGATACGCAGTATTTT
once	TRBV4-1	NA	TRBJ2-3	CASSLLPWTVTDTQYF	TGCGCCAGCAGCCTCCTTCCGTGGACAGTTACAGATACGCAGTATTTT
NA	TRBV19	NA	TRBJ1-1	CASSIDQGTEAFF	TGTGCCAGTAGTATAGACCAGGGCACTGAAGCTTTCTTT
NA	TRBV5-5	NA	TRBJ2-7	CASSAGLPYEQYF	TGTGCCAGCAGCGCGGGACTCCCCTACGAGCAGTACTTC
NA	TRBV5-4	TRBD2	TRBJ2-3	CASSLARAGGDTQYF	TGTGCCAGCAGCTTGGCCCGGGCCGGGGGGGATACGCAGTATTTT
NA	TRBV19	TRBD1	TRBJ2-1	CASSSGQVRNEQFF	TGTGCCAGTAGTAGCGGACAGGTACGCAATGAGCAGTTCTTC
NA	TRBV7-9	NA	TRBJ1-2	CASRRHYGYTF	TGTGCCAGCAGGCGGCACTATGGCTACACCTTC
once	TRBV27	NA	TRBJ2-7	CASSLSERGAGRGNEQYF	TGTGCCAGCAGTTTAAGTGAACGGGGGGCAGGTCGGGGGAACGAGCAGTACTTC